This record covers a single TCR beta chain. This sample was taken from a study of human T cells and chemical hapten exposure. Stated time point: pre-sensitization, week 0. Specified treatment: therapeutic diphenylcyclopropenone sensitization with weekly scalp DPC. MiXCR, run by TCRdb on the RACE reads, gives a single entry per CDR3 protein. The profile shows about 110,000 distinct CDR3 sequences, more than 10% of them singletons. Sample: whole blood, taken in connection with sensitization to the hapten diphenylcyclopropenone (DPC). This TCR was recovered from a woman aged 45-65 years with alopecia areata. Some clones in this sample may be carry-over from other donors' samples.

CDR3 residues: CASSQASGGRNEQFF. Here the CDR3 DNA reads TGCGCCAGCAGCCAGGCTAGCGGGGGTCGCAATGAGCAGTTCTTC. The chain uses TRBV4-3 and TRBJ2-1; 10 nucleotides agree with TRBD2. Trimming at V came to 3 bases and at J to 6 bases, leaving 5 bases not matched to a gene. The CDR3 has 15 amino acids. In germline, CDR1 is LGHNA, CDR2 YSLEER.